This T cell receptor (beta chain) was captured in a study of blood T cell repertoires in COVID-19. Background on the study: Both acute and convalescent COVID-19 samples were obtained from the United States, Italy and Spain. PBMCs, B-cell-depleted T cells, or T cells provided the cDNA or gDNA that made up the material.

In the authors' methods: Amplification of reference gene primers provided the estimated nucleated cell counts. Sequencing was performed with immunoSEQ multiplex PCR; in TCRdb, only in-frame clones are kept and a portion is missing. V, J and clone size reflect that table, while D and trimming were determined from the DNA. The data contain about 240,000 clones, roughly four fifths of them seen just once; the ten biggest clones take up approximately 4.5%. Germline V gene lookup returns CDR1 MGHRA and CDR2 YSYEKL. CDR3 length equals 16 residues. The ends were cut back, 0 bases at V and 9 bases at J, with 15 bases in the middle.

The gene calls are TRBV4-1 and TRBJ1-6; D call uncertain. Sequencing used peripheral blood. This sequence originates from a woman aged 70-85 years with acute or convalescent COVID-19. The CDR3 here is CASSQESAYRGSPLHF. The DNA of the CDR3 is TGCGCCAGCAGCCAAGAGTCTGCATACCGGGGTTCACCCCTCCACTTT.